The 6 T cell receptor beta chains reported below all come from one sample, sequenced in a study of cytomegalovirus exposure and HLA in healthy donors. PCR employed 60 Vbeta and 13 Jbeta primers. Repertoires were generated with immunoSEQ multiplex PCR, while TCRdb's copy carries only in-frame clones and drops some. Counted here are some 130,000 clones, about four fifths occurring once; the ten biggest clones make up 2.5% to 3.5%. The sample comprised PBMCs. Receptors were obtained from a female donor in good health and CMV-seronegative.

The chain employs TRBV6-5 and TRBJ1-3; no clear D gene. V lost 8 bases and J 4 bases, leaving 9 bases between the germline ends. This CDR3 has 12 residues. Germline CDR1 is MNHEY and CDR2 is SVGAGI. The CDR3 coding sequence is TGTGCCAGCCGAATGACAGGAAACACCATATATTTT. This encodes CASRMTGNTIYF.

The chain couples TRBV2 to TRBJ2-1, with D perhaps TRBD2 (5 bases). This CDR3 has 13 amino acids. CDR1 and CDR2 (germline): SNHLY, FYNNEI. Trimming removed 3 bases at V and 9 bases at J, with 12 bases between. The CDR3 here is CASSDSRRGEQFF. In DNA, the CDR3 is TGTGCCAGCAGTGATAGTCGCCGGGGTGAGCAGTTCTTC. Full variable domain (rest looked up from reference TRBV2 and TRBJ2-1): EPEVTQTPSHQVTQMGQEVILRCVPISNHLYFYWYRQILGQKVEFLVSFYNNEISEKSEIFDDQFSVERPDGSNFTLKIRSTKLEDSAMYFCASSDSRRGEQFFGPGTRLTVL.

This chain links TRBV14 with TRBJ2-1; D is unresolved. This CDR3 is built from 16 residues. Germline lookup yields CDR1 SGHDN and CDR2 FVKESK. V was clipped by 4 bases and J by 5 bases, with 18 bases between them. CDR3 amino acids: CASSRFGVQANNEQFF. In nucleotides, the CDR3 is TGTGCCAGCAGCCGCTTTGGCGTTCAGGCAAACAATGAGCAGTTCTTC.

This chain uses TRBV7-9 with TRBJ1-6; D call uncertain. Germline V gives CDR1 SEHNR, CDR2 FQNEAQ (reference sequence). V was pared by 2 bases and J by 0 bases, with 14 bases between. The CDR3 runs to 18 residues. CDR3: CASSLSYDWSSYNSPLHF. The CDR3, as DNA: TGTGCCAGCAGCTTATCGTACGACTGGAGCTCCTATAATTCACCCCTCCACTTT.

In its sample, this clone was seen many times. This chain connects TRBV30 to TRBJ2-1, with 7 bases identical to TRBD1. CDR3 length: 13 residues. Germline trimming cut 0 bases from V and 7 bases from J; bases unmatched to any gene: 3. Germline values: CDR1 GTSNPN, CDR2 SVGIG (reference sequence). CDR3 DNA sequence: TGTGCCTGGAGTGTAAACAGGGGAAATGAGCAGTTCTTC. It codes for CAWSVNRGNEQFF.

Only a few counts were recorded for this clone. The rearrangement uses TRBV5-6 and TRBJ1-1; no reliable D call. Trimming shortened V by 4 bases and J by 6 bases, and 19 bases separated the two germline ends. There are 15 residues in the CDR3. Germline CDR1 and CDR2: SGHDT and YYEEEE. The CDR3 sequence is CASSIRRRADPEAFF. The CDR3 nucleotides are TGTGCCAGCAGCATAAGACGGAGAGCTGACCCTGAAGCTTTCTTT. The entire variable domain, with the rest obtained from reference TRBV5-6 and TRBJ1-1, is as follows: DAGVTQSPTHLIKTRGQQVTLRCSPKSGHDTVSWYQQALGQGPQFIFQYYEEEERQRGNFPDRFSGHQFPNYSSELNVNALLLGDSALYLCASSIRRRADPEAFFGQGTRLTVV.